The 27 T cell receptor beta chains reported below all come from one sample, sequenced in a study of T cell responses to AZD1222 COVID-19 vaccine (dated by TCRdb to about 2021). The receptor library was made with the immunoSEQ multiplex PCR assay. The source is immuneACCESS, and TCRdb retained only in-frame sequences with V and J called. Part of the clones is not carried over; for the studies checked, unresolved V genes explain less than half of this, and the remainder is unexplained. Counted in this sample were some 190,000 clones; about nine tenths of them appeared once. The top ten clonotypes cover approximately 1.9% of the sample. This sample's time point label indicates: about 28 days (+/-7) after the second vaccine dose. The sample was peripheral blood, taken 28 days after the second AZD1222 dose. The receptors originated from an adult who received the AZD1222 COVID-19 vaccine.

This sequence joins TRBV7-2 and TRBJ2-2; TRBD2 is a possible D gene (5 bases). CDR3 length equals 16 residues. CDR1 is SGHTA and CDR2 is FQGNSA in the germline V gene. Trimming left V 1 base short and J 1 base short, with 10 bases between. CDR3 in amino acids: CASSLERAMNTGELFF. CDR3 DNA sequence: TGTGCCAGCAGCTTAGAGAGGGCGATGAACACCGGGGAGCTGTTTTTT.

This CDR3 reads CASTTGWSNNSPLHF. CDR3 coding DNA: TGTGCCAGCACGACAGGGTGGTCGAATAATTCACCCCTCCACTTT. The rearrangement joins TRBV6-5 to TRBJ1-6; TRBD1 agrees at 7 bases. CDR3 size: 15 residues. Germline lookup yields CDR1 MNHEY and CDR2 SVGAGI. Trimming at V came to 7 bases and at J to 5 bases, leaving 8 bases not matched to a gene.

CDR3 DNA sequence: TGTGCCAGCGGCCCTGGGGAGCAGTTCTTC. This codes for CASGPGEQFF. J is TRBJ2-1 and V is TRBV28; no clear D. The germline V and J ends were trimmed by 8 bases and 10 bases, with 9 bases remaining between them. This CDR3 is built from 10 residues. The germline gives CDR1 MDHEN, CDR2 SYDVKM. Supplemented by reference TRBV28 and TRBJ2-1, the full variable domain reads DVKVTQSSRYLVKRTGEKVFLECVQDMDHENMFWYRQDPGLGLRLIYFSYDVKMKEKGDIPEGYSVSREKKERFSLILESASTNQTSMYLCASGPGEQFFGPGTRLTVL.

The chain couples TRBV30 to TRBJ1-4, with a weak D call TRBD1 (5 bases). CDR3 size: 14 residues. Germline V CDR1 and CDR2: GTSNPN, SVGIG (reference sequence). Trimming took 5 bases from V and 8 from J, leaving 18 bases between them. CDR3 amino acids: CAWSTGTGREKLFF. CDR3 DNA: TGTGCCTGGTCGACGGGGACGGGAAGGGAAAAACTGTTTTTT.

This rearrangement joins TRBV5-8 to TRBJ2-4, with D possibly being TRBD1 or TRBD2 (7 bases each). Trimming cost V 4 bases and J 6 bases, with 14 bases left between them. The CDR3 has 14 amino acids. The germline V gene encodes CDR1 SGHTS and CDR2 YDEGEE. The CDR3 sequence is CASSAPGGGNIQYF. CDR3 DNA: TGTGCCAGCAGCGCCCCAGGGGGGGGAAACATTCAGTACTTC.

V and J are TRBV7-9 and TRBJ1-1, with TRBD1 as a possible D gene (5 bases). The V and J ends lost 7 bases and 0 bases respectively, with 18 bases between them. This CDR3 is 16 amino acids long. Germline CDR1 is SEHNR and CDR2 is FQNEAQ (reference sequence). CDR3 region: CASTDIGSGMNTEAFF. For the CDR3, the DNA is TGTGCCAGCACCGATATTGGATCAGGGATGAACACTGAAGCTTTCTTT.

This clone was counted a single time. This chain links TRBV19 with TRBJ2-2, with D tentatively TRBD2 (5 bases). Per germline, CDR1 LNHDA and CDR2 SQIVND (reference sequence). CDR3 length: 13 residues. The V end lost 0 bases, the J end lost 8 bases, and 7 bases lay between the germline ends. The CDR3 coding sequence is TGTGCCAGTAGTATAGATCGGGAAGGGGAGCTGTTTTTT. Its translation: CASSIDREGELFF.

This clone has more than one count but fewer than ten. This chain uses TRBV14 with TRBJ1-3; D not certain. Germline values: CDR1 SGHDN, CDR2 FVKESK. The CDR3 contains 16 residues. Trimming shortened V by 1 base and J by 0 bases, and 10 bases separated the two germline ends. The CDR3 protein is CASSQVIRSSGNTIYF. The CDR3 coding sequence is TGTGCCAGCAGCCAAGTGATACGCTCCTCTGGAAACACCATATATTTT.

V usage is TRBV5-1 and J usage is TRBJ2-3, with D unresolved. The CDR3 loop spans 16 amino acids. CDR1 and CDR2 from the germline V gene are SGHRS and YFSETQ. Trimming left V 3 bases short and J 2 bases short, with 16 bases between. The DNA of the CDR3 is TGCGCCAGCAGCTCAAGTATGACGGGTGCCACAGATACGCAGTATTTT. Amino acids: CASSSSMTGATDTQYF.

To note about this clone: The sample contains more than one DNA sequence encoding this CDR3. The chain has TRBV18 and TRBJ2-2, with TRBD1 matching over 7 bases. Germline-derived CDR1 and CDR2 are KGHSH and LQKENI. The CDR3 is made up of 15 amino acids. V shed 1 base, J shed 2 bases, and the junction held 1 base outside the gene matches. The CDR3 here is CASSPRQGNTGELFF. The CDR3 DNA reads as TGTGCCAGCTCACCACGACAGGGAAACACCGGGGAGCTGTTTTTT.

The chain couples TRBV4-1 to TRBJ2-1, with 13 nucleotides matching TRBD2. Germline V gives CDR1 MGHRA, CDR2 YSYEKL. V shed 4 bases and J 10 bases; nucleotides not matched to a gene: 7. This CDR3 has 15 residues. CDR3 residues: CASSPPGLAGDEQFF. The CDR3 bases are TGCGCCAGCAGCCCGCCCGGACTAGCGGGAGACGAGCAGTTCTTC.

V usage is TRBV18 and J usage is TRBJ1-1; no clear D gene. Germline values: CDR1 KGHSH, CDR2 LQKENI. V was clipped by 3 bases and J by 1 base, with 9 bases between them. This CDR3 region has 14 residues. The CDR3 region is CASSPRDTNTEAFF. In DNA form, the CDR3 reads TGTGCCAGCTCACCTCGTGACACGAACACTGAAGCTTTCTTT. Based on the CDR3 plus reference TRBV18 and TRBJ1-1, the full variable domain is NAGVMQNPRHLVRRRGQEARLRCSPMKGHSHVYWYRQLPEEGLKFMVYLQKENIIDESGMPKERFSAEFPKEGPSILRIQQVVRGDSAAYFCASSPRDTNTEAFFGQGTRLTVV.

The chain is built from TRBV27 and TRBJ1-2; no definite D call. This CDR3 has 14 residues. Per the germline V gene, CDR1 is MNHEY and CDR2 is SMNVEV (reference sequence). Trimming cost V 4 bases and J 4 bases, with 13 bases left between them. In DNA, the CDR3 is TGTGCCAGCAGTTCCTCGGGCAGGACCTATGGCTACACCTTC. It specifies CASSSSGRTYGYTF.

The chain joins TRBV11-1 to TRBJ2-5; D gene uncertain. This CDR3 region has 14 residues. The germline V gene has CDR1 SGHAT and CDR2 FQDESV (reference sequence). V was shortened by 3 bases and J by 5 bases, with 13 bases between the two germline ends. CDR3 sequence: CASSLGYLVETQYF. The CDR3 bases are TGTGCCAGCAGCTTGGGCTATCTAGTGGAGACCCAGTACTTC.

The V and J genes are TRBV5-8 and TRBJ1-2; D perhaps matches TRBD1 (5 bases). CDR3 length: 14 residues. Trimming removed 4 bases from V and 4 bases from J, with 14 bases in between. Germline loops: CDR1 SGHTS, CDR2 YDEGEE. The CDR3 nucleotides read TGTGCCAGCAGCCGAGCGACAGTCTCCTATGGCTACACCTTC. It encodes CASSRATVSYGYTF.

As to this clone: At one end the junction does not follow the germline gene, possibly because of a read error. Other DNA variants within this sample encode the same CDR3. V usage is TRBV9 and J usage is TRBJ2-2; 9 positions match TRBD2. Looked up from germline, CDR1 is SGDLS and CDR2 is YYNGEE. The CDR3 length is 14 residues. CDR3 loop: CASNSGRSNGELFF. For the CDR3, the DNA is TGTGCCAGCAATAGCGGGAGATCGAACGGGGAACTGTTTTTT.

V gene TRBV3-1 (or the pseudogene TRBV3-2) combines with J gene TRBJ1-1; the D gene is possibly TRBD1 (6 bases). The CDR3 spans 14 residues. Germline-derived CDR1 and CDR2 are LGHDT and YNNKEL (reference sequence). Trimming cost V 4 bases and J 4 bases, with 13 bases left between them. In nucleotides, the CDR3 is TGTGCCAGCAGCCCTACAGGGATACGCACTGAAGCTTTCTTT. Its protein is CASSPTGIRTEAFF.

This clone was seen just once. This sequence joins TRBV10-3 and TRBJ1-5; unclear D gene. Germline V gene data show CDR1 as ENHRY and CDR2 as SYGVKD. Trimming removed 10 bases at V and 1 base at J, with 14 bases between. The CDR3 sequence is 14 residues long. CDR3 in amino acids: CATGYEASNQPQHF. The CDR3 DNA reads TGTGCCACCGGGTACGAGGCCAGCAATCAGCCCCAGCATTTT.

V usage is TRBV6-2 or TRBV6-3 and J usage is TRBJ2-3; TRBD2 agrees at 9 bases. CDR3 length equals 17 residues. With 5 bases clipped from V and 5 bases from J, the junction kept 14 bases outside the gene matches. The germline CDR1 and CDR2 sequences are MNHEY and SVGEGT. CDR3 sequence reads: CASSTPPTSGRVDTQYF. The CDR3 DNA sequence: TGTGCCAGCAGTACCCCACCGACTAGCGGAAGAGTAGATACGCAGTATTTT.

The chain employs TRBV7-3 and TRBJ1-1; no reliable D call. Trimming took 1 base from V and 4 from J, leaving 10 bases between them. Germline CDR1 and CDR2: SGHTA and FQGTGA. The CDR3 spans 14 residues. CDR3 protein: CASSLKGGGTEAFF. The CDR3 region has the DNA TGTGCCAGCAGCTTAAAGGGCGGAGGCACTGAAGCTTTCTTT.

The chain uses TRBV7-2 and TRBJ1-2, with 9 positions matching TRBD1. The germline CDR1 and CDR2 sequences are SGHTA and FQGNSA. V lost 5 bases to trimming and J lost 7 bases; unmatched junction nucleotides: 5. The CDR3 covers 13 residues. CDR3 bases: TGTGCCAGCAGCCCACAGGGGGCGCCTGGCTACACCTTC. The encoded protein is CASSPQGAPGYTF.

The chain links TRBV29-1 to TRBJ1-3; D not resolved. The germline V and J ends were trimmed by 7 bases and 1 base, with 14 bases remaining between them. CDR1 SQVTM and CDR2 ANQGSEA come from the germline V gene. This CDR3 contains 14 residues. CDR3: CSASRPESGNTIYF. DNA for the CDR3: TGCAGCGCCTCCCGACCCGAATCTGGAAACACCATATATTTT.

This clone was found a few times. The chain recombines TRBV2 with TRBJ2-2; D not certain. The CDR3 extends over 15 amino acids. The germline V gene has CDR1 SNHLY and CDR2 FYNNEI. V lost 7 bases, J lost 1 base, and 13 bases lay in between. This CDR3 reads CASTPRWVNTGELFF. Here the CDR3 DNA reads TGTGCCAGCACCCCTCGGTGGGTGAACACCGGGGAGCTGTTTTTT.

This clone is a singleton in its sample. The DNA of the CDR3 is TGTGCCAGCAGCGTAGTTTCACAGGCACTATACTACACCTTC. This gives the protein CASSVVSQALYYTF. The chain recombines TRBV9 with TRBJ1-2; D possibly corresponds to TRBD1 (5 bases). Per germline, CDR1 SGDLS and CDR2 YYNGEE. The CDR3 is 14 residues long. The V end was cut by 0 bases, the J end by 10 bases, with 16 bases between.

This CDR3 is CAWSRGTGTEAFF. CDR3 coding DNA: TGTGCCTGGAGCAGGGGTACGGGCACTGAAGCTTTCTTT. J is TRBJ1-1 and V is TRBV30; the D gene is possibly TRBD1 (6 bases). CDR1 and CDR2 (germline): GTSNPN, SVGIG (reference sequence). This CDR3 has 13 residues. V shed 3 bases and J shed 4 bases, with 12 bases lying between them.

The V and J genes are TRBV4-1 and TRBJ1-3, with D unclear. The V gene lost 5 bases and the J gene lost 0 bases, with 17 bases spanning the gap. This CDR3 contains 17 residues. Germline V gene sequence: CDR1 MGHRA, CDR2 YSYEKL. The CDR3 coding sequence is TGCGCCAGCAGCGCGGACCCAGCCCACTACTCTGGAAACACCATATATTTT. Residues: CASSADPAHYSGNTIYF.

The rearrangement uses TRBV11-3 and TRBJ2-3, with D hard to call. The CDR3 extends over 14 amino acids. Between the trimmed V and J ends, which lost 4 bases and 1 base, there was a span of 9 bases. Germline loops: CDR1 SGHNT, CDR2 YENEEA. The CDR3 coding sequence is TGTGCCAGCAGCTCTGACACCCGCACAGATACGCAGTATTTT. Its protein product is CASSSDTRTDTQYF. The entire variable domain, with the rest obtained from reference TRBV11-3 and TRBJ2-3, is as follows: EAGVVQSPRYKIIEKKQPVAFWCNPISGHNTLYWYLQNLGQGPELLIRYENEEAVDDSQLPKDRFSAERLKGVDSTLKIQPAELGDSAVYLCASSSDTRTDTQYFGPGTRLTVL.